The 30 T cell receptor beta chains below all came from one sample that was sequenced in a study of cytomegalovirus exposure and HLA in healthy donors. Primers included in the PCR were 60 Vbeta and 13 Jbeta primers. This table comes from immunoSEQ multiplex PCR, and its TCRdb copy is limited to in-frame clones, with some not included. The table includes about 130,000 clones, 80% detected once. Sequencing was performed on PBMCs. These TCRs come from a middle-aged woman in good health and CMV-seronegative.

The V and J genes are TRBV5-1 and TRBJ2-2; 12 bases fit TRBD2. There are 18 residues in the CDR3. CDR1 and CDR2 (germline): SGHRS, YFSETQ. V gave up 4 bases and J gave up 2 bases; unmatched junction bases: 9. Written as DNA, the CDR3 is TGCGCCAGCAGCATCAGACTAGCGGGAGTAGGTAACACCGGGGAGCTGTTTTTT. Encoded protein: CASSIRLAGVGNTGELFF.

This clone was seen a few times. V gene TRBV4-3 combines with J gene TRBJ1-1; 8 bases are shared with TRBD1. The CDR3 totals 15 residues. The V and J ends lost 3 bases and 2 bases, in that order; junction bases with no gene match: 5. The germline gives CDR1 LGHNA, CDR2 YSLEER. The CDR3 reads CASSQESGGNTEAFF. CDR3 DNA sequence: TGCGCCAGCAGCCAGGAATCAGGGGGCAACACTGAAGCTTTCTTT.

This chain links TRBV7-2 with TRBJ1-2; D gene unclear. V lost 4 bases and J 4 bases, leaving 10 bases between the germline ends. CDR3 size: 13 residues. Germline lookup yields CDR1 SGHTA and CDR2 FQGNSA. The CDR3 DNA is TGTGCCAGCAGCTCTTACATGTCCTATGGCTACACCTTC. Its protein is CASSSYMSYGYTF. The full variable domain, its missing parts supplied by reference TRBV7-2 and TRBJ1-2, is GAGVSQSPSNKVTEKGKDVELRCDPISGHTALYWYRQSLGQGLEFLIYFQGNSAPDKSGLPSDRFSAERTGGSVSTLTIQRTQQEDSAVYLCASSSYMSYGYTFGSGTRLTVV.

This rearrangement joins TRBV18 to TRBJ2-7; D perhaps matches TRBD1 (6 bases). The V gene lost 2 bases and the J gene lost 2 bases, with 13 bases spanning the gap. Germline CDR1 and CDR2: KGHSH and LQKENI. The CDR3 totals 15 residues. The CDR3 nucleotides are TGTGCCAGCTCACCATCTAGAGGGGGAACCTACGAGCAGTACTTC. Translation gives CASSPSRGGTYEQYF.

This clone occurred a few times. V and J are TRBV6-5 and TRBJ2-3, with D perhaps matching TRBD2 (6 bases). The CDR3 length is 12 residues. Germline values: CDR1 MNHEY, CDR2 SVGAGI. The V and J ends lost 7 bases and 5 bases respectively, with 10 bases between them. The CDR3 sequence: CASKPRGDTQYF. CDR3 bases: TGTGCCAGCAAGCCGCGGGGAGATACGCAGTATTTT.

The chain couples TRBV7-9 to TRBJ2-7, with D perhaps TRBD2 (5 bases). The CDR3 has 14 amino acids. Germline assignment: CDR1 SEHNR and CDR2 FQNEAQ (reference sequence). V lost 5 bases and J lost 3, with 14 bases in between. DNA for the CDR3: TGTGCCAGCAGCAGACAAACTAGTGACTACGAGCAGTACTTC. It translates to CASSRQTSDYEQYF.

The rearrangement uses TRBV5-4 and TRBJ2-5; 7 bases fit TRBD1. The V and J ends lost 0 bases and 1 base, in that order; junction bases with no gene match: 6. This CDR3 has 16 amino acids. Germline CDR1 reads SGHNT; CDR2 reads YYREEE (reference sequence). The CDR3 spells CASSLGQGGPQETQYF. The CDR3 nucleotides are TGTGCCAGCAGCTTGGGACAGGGTGGCCCCCAAGAGACCCAGTACTTC.

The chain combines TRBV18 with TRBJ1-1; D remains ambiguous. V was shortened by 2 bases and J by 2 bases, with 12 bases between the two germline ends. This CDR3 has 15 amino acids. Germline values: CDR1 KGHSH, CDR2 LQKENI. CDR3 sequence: CASSPVRHLNTEAFF. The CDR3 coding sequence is TGTGCCAGCTCACCAGTCCGACACCTCAACACTGAAGCTTTCTTT.

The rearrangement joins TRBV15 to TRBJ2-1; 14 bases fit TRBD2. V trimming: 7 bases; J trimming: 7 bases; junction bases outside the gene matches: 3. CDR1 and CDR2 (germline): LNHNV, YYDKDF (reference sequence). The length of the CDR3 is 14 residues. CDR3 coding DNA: TGTGCCACCACCCGGACTAGCGGGAGGAATGAGCAGTTCTTC. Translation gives CATTRTSGRNEQFF.

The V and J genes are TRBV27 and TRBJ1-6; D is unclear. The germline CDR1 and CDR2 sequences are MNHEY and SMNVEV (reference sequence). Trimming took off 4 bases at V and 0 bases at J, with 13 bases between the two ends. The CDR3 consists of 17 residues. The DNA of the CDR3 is TGTGCCAGCAGTTCCGGCTTACGGAGCTCCTATAATTCACCCCTCCACTTT. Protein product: CASSSGLRSSYNSPLHF.

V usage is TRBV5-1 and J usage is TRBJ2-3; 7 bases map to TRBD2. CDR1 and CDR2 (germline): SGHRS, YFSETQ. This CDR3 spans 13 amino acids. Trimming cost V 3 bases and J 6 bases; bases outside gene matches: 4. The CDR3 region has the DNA TGCGCCAGCAGCTGGAGGGAGGGTGATACGCAGTATTTT. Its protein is CASSWREGDTQYF. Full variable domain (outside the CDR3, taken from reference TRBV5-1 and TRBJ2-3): KAGVTQTPRYLIKTRGQQVTLSCSPISGHRSVSWYQQTPGQGLQFLFEYFSETQRNKGNFPGRFSGRQFSNSRSEMNVSTLELGDSALYLCASSWREGDTQYFGPGTRLTVL.

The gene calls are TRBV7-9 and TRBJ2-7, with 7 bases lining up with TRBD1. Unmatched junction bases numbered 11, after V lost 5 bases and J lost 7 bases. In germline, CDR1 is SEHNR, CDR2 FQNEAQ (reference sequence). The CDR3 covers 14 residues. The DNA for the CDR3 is TGTGCCAGCAGCCCGGCAGGGGGTGGCGTTGAGCAGTACTTC. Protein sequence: CASSPAGGGVEQYF. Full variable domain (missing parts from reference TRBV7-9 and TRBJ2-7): DTGVSQNPRHKITKRGQNVTFRCDPISEHNRLYWYRQTLGQGPEFLTYFQNEAQLEKSRLLSDRFSAERPKGSFSTLEIQRTEQGDSAMYLCASSPAGGGVEQYFGPGTRLTVT.

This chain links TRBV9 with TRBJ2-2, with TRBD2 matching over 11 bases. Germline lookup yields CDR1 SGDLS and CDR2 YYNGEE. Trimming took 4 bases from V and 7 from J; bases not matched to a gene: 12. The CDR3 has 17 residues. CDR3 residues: CASSPGLADSMFGELFF. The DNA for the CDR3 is TGTGCCAGCAGCCCGGGACTAGCGGATTCCATGTTCGGGGAGCTGTTTTTT.

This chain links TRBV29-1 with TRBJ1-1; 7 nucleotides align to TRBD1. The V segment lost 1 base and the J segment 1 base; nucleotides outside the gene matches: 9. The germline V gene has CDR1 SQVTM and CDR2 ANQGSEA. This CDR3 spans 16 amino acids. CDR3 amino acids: CSVEVAQGIGNTEAFF. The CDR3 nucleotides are TGCAGCGTTGAAGTTGCACAGGGGATAGGGAACACTGAAGCTTTCTTT.

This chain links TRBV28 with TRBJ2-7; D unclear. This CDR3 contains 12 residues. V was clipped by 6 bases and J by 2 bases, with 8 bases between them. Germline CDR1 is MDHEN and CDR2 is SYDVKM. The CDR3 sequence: CASRSTTYEQYF. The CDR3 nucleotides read TGTGCCAGCAGGTCGACAACCTACGAGCAGTACTTC.

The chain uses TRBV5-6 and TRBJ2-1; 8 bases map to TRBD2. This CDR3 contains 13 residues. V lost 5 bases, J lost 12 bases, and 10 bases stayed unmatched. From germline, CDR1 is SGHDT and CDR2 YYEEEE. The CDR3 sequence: CASRWRGLDSQFF. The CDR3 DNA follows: TGTGCCAGCAGATGGAGGGGACTAGATTCGCAGTTCTTC.

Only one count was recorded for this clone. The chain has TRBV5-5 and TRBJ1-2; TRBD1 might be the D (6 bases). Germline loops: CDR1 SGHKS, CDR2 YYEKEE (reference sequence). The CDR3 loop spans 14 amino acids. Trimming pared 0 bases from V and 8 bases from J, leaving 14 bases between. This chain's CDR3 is CASSLAGELAGYTF. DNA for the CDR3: TGTGCCAGCAGCTTGGCAGGGGAGCTCGCAGGCTACACCTTC.

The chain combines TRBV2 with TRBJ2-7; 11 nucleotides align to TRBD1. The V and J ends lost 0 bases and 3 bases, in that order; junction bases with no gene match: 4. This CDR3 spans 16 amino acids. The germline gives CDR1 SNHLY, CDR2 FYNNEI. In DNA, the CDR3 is TGTGCCAGCAGTGAAGCGCCCGGGACAGGGGGCTACGAGCAGTACTTC. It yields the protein CASSEAPGTGGYEQYF.

The CDR3 here is CASSRVTANTGELFF. For the CDR3, the DNA is TGTGCCAGCTCACGAGTAACCGCGAACACCGGGGAGCTGTTTTTT. The chain joins TRBV18 to TRBJ2-2; D is uncertain. Trimming cost V 4 bases and J 0 bases, with 9 bases left between them. Germline loops: CDR1 KGHSH, CDR2 LQKENI. The CDR3 loop spans 15 amino acids.

The CDR3 DNA follows: TGTGCCAGTAGCCGGGACAGGGGGGGACAAGAGACCCAGTACTTC. Protein: CASSRDRGGQETQYF. This rearrangement joins TRBV19 to TRBJ2-5; 11 bases fit TRBD1. With 6 bases clipped from V and 2 bases from J, the junction kept 5 bases outside the gene matches. CDR1 and CDR2 from the germline V gene are LNHDA and SQIVND (reference sequence). The CDR3 is 15 amino acids.

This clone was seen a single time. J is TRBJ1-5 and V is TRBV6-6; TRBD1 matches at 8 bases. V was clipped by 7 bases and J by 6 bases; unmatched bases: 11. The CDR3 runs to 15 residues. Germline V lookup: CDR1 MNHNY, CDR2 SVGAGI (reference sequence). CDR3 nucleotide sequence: TGTGCCAGCATTCCCGGGACAGGAACGGTTCAGCCCCAGCATTTT. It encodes CASIPGTGTVQPQHF.

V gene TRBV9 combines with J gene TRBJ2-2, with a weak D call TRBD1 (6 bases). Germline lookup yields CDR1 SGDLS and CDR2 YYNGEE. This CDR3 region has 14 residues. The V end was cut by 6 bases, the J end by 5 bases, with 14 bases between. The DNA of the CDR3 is TGTGCCAGCATGGACAGAGAAGATACCGGGGAGCTGTTTTTT. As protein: CASMDREDTGELFF.

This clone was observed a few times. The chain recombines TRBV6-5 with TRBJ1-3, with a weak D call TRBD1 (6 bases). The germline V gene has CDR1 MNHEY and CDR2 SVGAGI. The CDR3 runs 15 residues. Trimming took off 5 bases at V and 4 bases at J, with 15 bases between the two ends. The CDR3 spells CASSPRTARGNTIYF. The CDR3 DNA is TGTGCCAGCAGTCCGAGGACAGCCCGCGGAAACACCATATATTTT.

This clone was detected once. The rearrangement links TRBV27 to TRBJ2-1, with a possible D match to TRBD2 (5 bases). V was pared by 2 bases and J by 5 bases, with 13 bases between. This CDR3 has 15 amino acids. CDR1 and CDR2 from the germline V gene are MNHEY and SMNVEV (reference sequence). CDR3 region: CASSLGRLTDNEQFF. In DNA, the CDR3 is TGTGCCAGCAGTTTAGGTCGACTAACGGACAATGAGCAGTTCTTC.

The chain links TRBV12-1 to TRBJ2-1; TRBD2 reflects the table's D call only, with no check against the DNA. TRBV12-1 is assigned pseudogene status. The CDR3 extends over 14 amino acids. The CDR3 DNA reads TGTGCCAGCATTTCGGCGGGGGGCCACAATGAGCAGTTCTTC. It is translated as CASISAGGHNEQFF.

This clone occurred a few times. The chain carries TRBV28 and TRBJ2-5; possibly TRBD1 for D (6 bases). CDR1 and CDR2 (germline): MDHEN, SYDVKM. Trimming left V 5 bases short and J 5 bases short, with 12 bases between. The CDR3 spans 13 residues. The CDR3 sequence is CASSTGQKETQYF. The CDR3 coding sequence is TGTGCCAGCAGTACCGGACAGAAGGAGACCCAGTACTTC.

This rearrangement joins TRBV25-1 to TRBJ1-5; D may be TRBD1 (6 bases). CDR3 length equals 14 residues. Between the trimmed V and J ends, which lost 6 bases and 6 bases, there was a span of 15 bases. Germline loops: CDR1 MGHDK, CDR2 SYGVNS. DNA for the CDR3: TGTGCCAGCAGGGGTGGGGGGGCGACTCAGCCCCAGCATTTT. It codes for CASRGGGATQPQHF.

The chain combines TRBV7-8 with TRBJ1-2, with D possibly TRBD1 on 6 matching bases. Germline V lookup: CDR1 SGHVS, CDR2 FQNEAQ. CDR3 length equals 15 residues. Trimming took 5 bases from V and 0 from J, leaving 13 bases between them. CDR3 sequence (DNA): TGTGCCAGCAGCCCCGGGACATCGCCTAACTATGGCTACACCTTC. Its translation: CASSPGTSPNYGYTF.

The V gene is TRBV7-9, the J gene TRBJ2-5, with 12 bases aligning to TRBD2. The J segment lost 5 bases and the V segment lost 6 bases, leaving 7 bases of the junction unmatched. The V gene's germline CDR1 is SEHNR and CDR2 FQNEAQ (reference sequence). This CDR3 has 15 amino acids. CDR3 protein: CASSVTSGRWETQYF. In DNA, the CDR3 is TGTGCCAGCAGTGTCACTAGCGGGAGGTGGGAGACCCAGTACTTC.

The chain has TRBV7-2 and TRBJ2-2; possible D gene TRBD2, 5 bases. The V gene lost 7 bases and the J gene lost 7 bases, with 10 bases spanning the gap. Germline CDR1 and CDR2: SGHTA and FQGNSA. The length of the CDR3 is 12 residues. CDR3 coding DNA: TGTGCCAGCAACCTGAGGGACGGGGAGCTGTTTTTT. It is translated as CASNLRDGELFF.